This TCR beta chain was captured in a study of blood T cell repertoires in COVID-19. Assay used: immunoSEQ multiplex PCR; TCRdb lists only in-frame clones, some missing. The repertoire consists of around 250,000 clones, with approximately 90% occurring once and the leading ten covering about 3.5%. The CDR3 covers 13 residues. Germline V CDR1 and CDR2: SNHLY, FYNNEI. Trimming removed 8 bases at V and 5 bases at J, with 15 bases between. The rearrangement uses TRBV2 and TRBJ1-1, with a weak D call TRBD1 (5 bases). Sequencing was carried out using peripheral blood. The clonotype originates from a man between 18 and 35 years old with active or convalescent COVID-19. The CDR3 sequence: CASRTREETEAFF. CDR3 coding DNA: TGTGCCAGCCGTACCAGGGAGGAAACTGAAGCTTTCTTT. Full variable domain (outside the CDR3, taken from reference TRBV2 and TRBJ1-1): EPEVTQTPSHQVTQMGQEVILRCVPISNHLYFYWYRQILGQKVEFLVSFYNNEISEKSEIFDDQFSVERPDGSNFTLKIRSTKLEDSAMYFCASRTREETEAFFGQGTRLTVV.